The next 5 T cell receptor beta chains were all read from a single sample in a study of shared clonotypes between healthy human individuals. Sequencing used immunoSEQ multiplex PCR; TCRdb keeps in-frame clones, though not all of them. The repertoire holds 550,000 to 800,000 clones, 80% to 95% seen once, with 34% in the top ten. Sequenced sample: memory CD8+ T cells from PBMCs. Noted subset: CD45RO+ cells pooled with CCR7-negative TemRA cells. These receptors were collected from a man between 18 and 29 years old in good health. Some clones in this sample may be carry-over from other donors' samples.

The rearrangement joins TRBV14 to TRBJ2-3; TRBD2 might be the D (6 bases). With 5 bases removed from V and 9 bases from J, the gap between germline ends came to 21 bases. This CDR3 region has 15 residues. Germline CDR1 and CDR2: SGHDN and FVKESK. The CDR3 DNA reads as TGTGCCAGCAGCTACCGAGGAATAGCGGTACCGACGCAGTATTTT. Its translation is CASSYRGIAVPTQYF.

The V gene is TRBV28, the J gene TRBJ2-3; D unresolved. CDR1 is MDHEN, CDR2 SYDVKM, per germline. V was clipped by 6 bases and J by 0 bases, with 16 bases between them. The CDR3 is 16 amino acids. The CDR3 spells CASRVYRGRSTDTQYF. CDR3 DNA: TGTGCCAGCAGGGTCTATCGCGGTAGGAGCACAGATACGCAGTATTTT. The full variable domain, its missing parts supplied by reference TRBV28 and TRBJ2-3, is DVKVTQSSRYLVKRTGEKVFLECVQDMDHENMFWYRQDPGLGLRLIYFSYDVKMKEKGDIPEGYSVSREKKERFSLILESASTNQTSMYLCASRVYRGRSTDTQYFGPGTRLTVL.

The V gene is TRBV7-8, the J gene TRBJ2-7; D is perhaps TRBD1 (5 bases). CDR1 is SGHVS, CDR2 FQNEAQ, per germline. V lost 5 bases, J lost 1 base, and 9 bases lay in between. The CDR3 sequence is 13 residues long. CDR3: CASSPRQSYEQYF. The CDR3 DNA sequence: TGTGCCAGCAGCCCACGACAGTCCTACGAGCAGTACTTC.

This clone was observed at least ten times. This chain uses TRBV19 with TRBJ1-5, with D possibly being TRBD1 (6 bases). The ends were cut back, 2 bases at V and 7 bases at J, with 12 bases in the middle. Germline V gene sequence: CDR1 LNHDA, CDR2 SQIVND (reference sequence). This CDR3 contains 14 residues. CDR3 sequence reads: CASSISGAGQPQHF. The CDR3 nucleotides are TGTGCCAGTAGTATATCAGGGGCAGGCCAGCCCCAGCATTTT.

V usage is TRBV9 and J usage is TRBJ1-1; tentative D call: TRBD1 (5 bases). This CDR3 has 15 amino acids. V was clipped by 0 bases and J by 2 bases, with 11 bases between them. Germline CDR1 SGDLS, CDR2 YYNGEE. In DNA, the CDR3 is TGTGCCAGCAGCGTAGAATGGGGGGGAAACACTGAAGCTTTCTTT. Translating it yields CASSVEWGGNTEAFF.